The next 24 T cell receptor beta chains were all read from a single sample in a study of T-cell memory formation after mild COVID-19. TCRdb recomputed calls from the 5' RACE reads with MiXCR, one row per CDR3 protein. The data hold 500,000 to 550,000 distinct CDR3 sequences, with just over 20% observed a single time. The sample taken for sequencing was PBMCs or a T cell subset sorted from them (not recorded which). These receptor sequences come from an adult woman who had mild COVID-19 (a few samples of this study predate the infection). Cell type and time point are not known.

This chain connects TRBV30 to TRBJ2-7; no firm D call. The CDR3 has 13 amino acids. Per the germline V gene, CDR1 is GTSNPN and CDR2 is SVGIG (reference sequence). Deletions cut 3 bases from V and 7 bases from J, with 16 bases between. CDR3 sequence: CAWSPQAGSEQYF. The CDR3 nucleotides read TGTGCCTGGAGCCCCCAGGCCGGTTCAGAGCAGTACTTC.

The V call is TRBV5-1, the J call TRBJ2-1; 16 bases line up with TRBD2. The CDR3 is made up of 21 amino acids. Unmatched junction bases numbered 19, after V lost 1 base and J lost 9 bases. CDR1 is SGHRS, CDR2 YFSETQ, per germline. For the CDR3, the DNA is TGCGCCAGCAGCTTGCTGGGACAGGGGACCGAGGGGACTAGCGGGAGGGGTGAGCAGTTCTTC. Translating it yields CASSLLGQGTEGTSGRGEQFF. The full variable domain, its missing parts supplied by reference TRBV5-1 and TRBJ2-1, is KAGVTQTPRYLIKTRGQQVTLSCSPISGHRSVSWYQQTPGQGLQFLFEYFSETQRNKGNFPGRFSGRQFSNSRSEMNVSTLELGDSALYLCASSLLGQGTEGTSGRGEQFFGPGTRLTVL.

This clonotype was counted a single time. The rearrangement uses TRBV4-1 and TRBJ1-2, with 8 bases fitting TRBD1. CDR1 and CDR2 (germline): MGHRA, YSYEKL. V dropped 4 bases and J dropped 4; count of bases not matched to a gene: 11. The CDR3 consists of 16 residues. The CDR3 reads CASSRITGGGSYGYTF. As DNA, the CDR3 is TGCGCCAGCAGCCGGATCACAGGGGGAGGTTCCTATGGCTACACCTTC.

This clonotype was counted between two and nine times. The chain carries TRBV7-9 and TRBJ1-2; 9 positions match TRBD1. After removal of 3 bases from V and 7 bases from J, the junction contained 15 bases not matched to a gene. The CDR3 runs 17 residues. CDR1 and CDR2 from the germline V gene are SEHNR and FQNEAQ (reference sequence). CDR3 DNA: TGTGCCAGCAGCTTTTTAAACCGGGACAGGGTCATCAGTGGCTACACCTTC. It translates to CASSFLNRDRVISGYTF. Based on the CDR3 plus reference TRBV7-9 and TRBJ1-2, the full variable domain is DTGVSQNPRHKITKRGQNVTFRCDPISEHNRLYWYRQTLGQGPEFLTYFQNEAQLEKSRLLSDRFSAERPKGSFSTLEIQRTEQGDSAMYLCASSFLNRDRVISGYTFGSGTRLTVV.

This clonotype was found a few times. The chain employs TRBV15 and TRBJ2-6; no clear D. The CDR3 has 16 residues. Germline V gene lookup returns CDR1 LNHNV and CDR2 YYDKDF (reference sequence). V was pared by 1 base and J by 0 bases, with 7 bases between. CDR3 region: CATSRAFISGANVLTF. CDR3 DNA sequence: TGTGCCACCAGCAGAGCTTTCATCTCTGGGGCCAACGTCCTGACTTTC.

This clonotype was counted only a few times. This chain joins TRBV24-1 and TRBJ2-1, with 11 positions matching TRBD2. Trimming took 5 bases from V and 3 from J; bases not matched to a gene: 5. The CDR3 covers 16 residues. The germline CDR1 and CDR2 sequences are KGHDR and SFDVKD. The CDR3: CATSAPTSGSYNEQFF. CDR3 nucleotides: TGTGCCACCAGTGCCCCAACTAGCGGGAGCTACAATGAGCAGTTCTTC.

The chain recombines TRBV5-1 with TRBJ1-1; 7 nucleotides agree with TRBD1. The CDR3 covers 15 residues. In germline, CDR1 is SGHRS, CDR2 YFSETQ. J gave up 4 bases and V 4 bases, and 10 bases lay outside the gene matches. The CDR3 nucleotides read TGCGCCAGCAGCCCGAGAGGGGGCCCGACCACTGAAGCTTTCTTT. Its translation is CASSPRGGPTTEAFF. Filled out from reference TRBV5-1 and TRBJ1-1, the complete variable domain reads KAGVTQTPRYLIKTRGQQVTLSCSPISGHRSVSWYQQTPGQGLQFLFEYFSETQRNKGNFPGRFSGRQFSNSRSEMNVSTLELGDSALYLCASSPRGGPTTEAFFGQGTRLTVV.

The rearrangement uses TRBV20-1 and TRBJ1-6; 7 bases are shared with TRBD1. V shed 3 bases, J shed 8 bases, and the junction held 7 bases outside the gene matches. This CDR3 spans 14 amino acids. Germline loops: CDR1 DFQATT, CDR2 SNEGSKA (reference sequence). CDR3 protein: CSARGQLHHSPLHF. In DNA, the CDR3 is TGCAGTGCTAGGGGACAGTTGCATCATTCACCCCTCCACTTT.

This clonotype was observed at least ten times. This chain connects TRBV5-6 to TRBJ2-1; D call uncertain. Germline-derived CDR1 and CDR2 are SGHDT and YYEEEE. The CDR3 runs to 12 residues. The V end lost 3 bases, the J end lost 4 bases, and 5 bases lay between the germline ends. In DNA form, the CDR3 reads TGTGCCAGCAGCTCCGAATACAATGAGCAGTTCTTC. This sequence encodes CASSSEYNEQFF.

The V gene is TRBV7-9, the J gene TRBJ2-3; D is unclear. V lost 6 bases and J 8 bases, leaving 12 bases between the germline ends. The length of the CDR3 is 12 residues. The germline CDR1 and CDR2 sequences are SEHNR and FQNEAQ (reference sequence). Written as DNA, the CDR3 is TGTGCCAGCAGTTATACGGTTACTACGCAGTATTTT. This encodes CASSYTVTTQYF.

This clonotype was seen a few times. The chain recombines TRBV9 with TRBJ2-1; no firm D call. Germline CDR1 SGDLS, CDR2 YYNGEE. This CDR3 spans 16 amino acids. V was shortened by 0 bases and J by 7 bases, with 17 bases between the two germline ends. CDR3 sequence (DNA): TGTGCCAGCAGCGTAGGAGGAGCGCCAAGGGCGAATGAGCAGTTCTTC. Amino acid sequence: CASSVGGAPRANEQFF.

V and J are TRBV7-9 and TRBJ2-5; D is perhaps TRBD1 or TRBD2 (5 bases each). The CDR3 has 14 residues. V was pared by 5 bases and J by 4 bases, with 14 bases between. CDR1 is SEHNR and CDR2 is FQNEAQ in the germline V gene (reference sequence). The DNA for the CDR3 is TGTGCCAGCAGCCGGGACCTGGCGAGAGAGACCCAGTACTTC. Protein sequence: CASSRDLARETQYF.

This clonotype was seen a few times. The genes are TRBV9 and TRBJ2-7; D possibly corresponds to TRBD2 (5 bases). The V end was cut by 5 bases, the J end by 4 bases, with 13 bases between. The CDR3 extends over 13 amino acids. Per the germline V gene, CDR1 is SGDLS and CDR2 is YYNGEE. CDR3 sequence: CASSFAGGYEQYF. CDR3 nucleotide sequence: TGTGCCAGCAGTTTCGCAGGCGGGTACGAGCAGTACTTC.

V and J are TRBV27 and TRBJ2-1, with 8 bases lining up with TRBD2. The CDR3 contains 14 residues. The V segment lost 2 bases and the J segment 9 bases; nucleotides outside the gene matches: 6. The germline gives CDR1 MNHEY, CDR2 SMNVEV (reference sequence). DNA for the CDR3: TGTGCCAGCAGTTTAGCAGCGGGGGTGAGTGAGCAGTTCTTC. It specifies CASSLAAGVSEQFF.

This clonotype was counted between two and nine times. The genes are TRBV29-1 and TRBJ2-1; 7 bases agree with TRBD2. This CDR3 spans 14 amino acids. From germline, CDR1 is SQVTM and CDR2 ANQGSEA. Trimming removed 5 bases from V and 1 base from J; junction bases left unmatched: 5. DNA of the CDR3: TGCAGCGTTCTTACGGGAGGATCCTACAATGAGCAGTTCTTC. Translation: CSVLTGGSYNEQFF.

This clonotype has only a few counts. The gene calls are TRBV4-1 and TRBJ2-1; TRBD1 matches 11 bases. This CDR3 spans 15 amino acids. Trimming at V came to 7 bases and at J to 8 bases, leaving 10 bases not matched to a gene. CDR1 MGHRA and CDR2 YSYEKL come from the germline V gene. CDR3 amino acids: CASKRRTGGLDEQFF. In DNA, the CDR3 is TGCGCCAGCAAAAGGAGGACAGGGGGCTTGGATGAGCAGTTCTTC.

This clonotype has more than one count but fewer than ten. The chain combines TRBV5-1 with TRBJ1-1; TRBD1 matches 8 bases. V dropped 7 bases and J dropped 6; count of bases not matched to a gene: 11. The CDR3 loop spans 14 amino acids. Per the germline V gene, CDR1 is SGHRS and CDR2 is YFSETQ. The chain's CDR3 is CASGWTGIEAEAFF. The CDR3 nucleotides read TGCGCCAGCGGGTGGACAGGGATTGAGGCTGAAGCTTTCTTT.

This clonotype was recorded a few times. CDR3 DNA sequence: TGTGCCAGCAGTGAAAAGGGCCTTGGCTACACCTTC. Amino acid sequence: CASSEKGLGYTF. The V gene is TRBV2, the J gene TRBJ1-2; D gene uncertain. V lost 2 bases and J 7 bases, leaving 8 bases between the germline ends. CDR3 length: 12 residues. Germline V gene lookup returns CDR1 SNHLY and CDR2 FYNNEI.

This clonotype was seen a few times. An end of the junction differs from the germline gene, which may be a read error. The rearrangement joins TRBV20-1 to TRBJ2-4; 8 nucleotides match TRBD1. The CDR3 contains 11 residues. Per germline, CDR1 DFQATT and CDR2 SNEGSKA (reference sequence). The chain's CDR3 is CSARQGNIHYF. In DNA form, the CDR3 reads TGCAGTGCTCGACAGGGGAACATTCATTACTTC.

This clonotype was recorded many times. V gene TRBV12-3 or TRBV12-4 combines with J gene TRBJ2-4; 11 bases are shared with TRBD2. This CDR3 region has 19 residues. The J segment lost 0 bases and the V segment lost 5 bases, leaving 12 bases of the junction unmatched. The CDR3 region has the DNA TGTGCCAGCAGTGGCAGACTAGCGGGAACTCTTATAGCCAAAAACATTCAGTACTTC. This gives the protein CASSGRLAGTLIAKNIQYF.

The table lists this clonotype with a few counts. V usage is TRBV7-9 and J usage is TRBJ2-1, with D tentatively TRBD1 (6 bases). Per germline, CDR1 SEHNR and CDR2 FQNEAQ (reference sequence). The CDR3 totals 17 residues. Trimming removed 4 bases from V and 2 bases from J, with 18 bases in between. The chain's CDR3 is CASSSQTGQGPYNEQFF. CDR3 DNA: TGTGCCAGCAGCTCCCAAACCGGGCAGGGGCCCTACAATGAGCAGTTCTTC.

This clonotype was seen more than once but under ten times. The V call is TRBV11-2, the J call TRBJ1-1; TRBD1 matches 8 bases. CDR3 length: 14 amino acids. The ends lost 4 bases at V and 5 bases at J; junction bases unmatched: 6. Looked up from germline, CDR1 is SGHAT and CDR2 is FQNNGV. CDR3 nucleotide sequence: TGTGCCAGCAGCTCCACAGGGGGAGAGACTGAAGCTTTCTTT. Translated: CASSSTGGETEAFF.

The chain combines TRBV7-6 with TRBJ2-5, with D unclear. V lost 4 bases and J 2 bases, leaving 20 bases between the germline ends. The germline gives CDR1 SGHVS, CDR2 FNYEAQ. The CDR3 loop spans 17 amino acids. This CDR3 is CASSSQPNSPDQETQYF. The CDR3 DNA sequence: TGTGCCAGCAGCTCCCAACCCAACTCTCCGGATCAAGAGACCCAGTACTTC.

The rearrangement uses TRBV12-3 or TRBV12-4 and TRBJ2-3, with D unresolved. Trimming pared 8 bases from V and 6 bases from J, leaving 12 bases between. The CDR3 is made up of 12 amino acids. DNA for the CDR3: TGTGCCAGCGGACCGACGAGGGATACGCAGTATTTT. It translates to CASGPTRDTQYF.